These T cell receptor beta chains were read from a single sample in a study of vaccination effects on CD4 cells after COVID-19. The protocol was immunoSEQ multiplex PCR, while the TCRdb copy is restricted to in-frame clones and leaves out a portion. This table holds tens of thousands of clones, 76% found once. The antigens for these receptors are not known. The sequenced sample was CD4+ T cells from PBMCs cultured without peptide, obtained before COVID-19 vaccination. The receptors shown here come from a human donor who had a prior SARS-CoV-2 infection. Each CDR3 is given with its conserved first and last residue. The D gene is left open where the match is weak. Only some rows state a clone size, as once, few, many or a class for expanded clones.

>NA|NA|16|TRBJ2-3|TRBV10-3
CAISETGTAGPDTQYF
TGTGCCATCAGTGAGACCGGGACTGCCGGTCCAGATACGCAGTATTTT
>NA|few|13|TRBJ2-1|TRBV5-1
CASNLSPGDEQFF
TGCGCCAGCAACCTCTCCCCCGGGGATGAGCAGTTCTTC
>NA|NA|17|TRBJ2-7|TRBV7-2
CASSTRGGGGLNYEQYF
TGTGCCAGCAGCACCCGAGGCGGCGGGGGCCTGAACTACGAGCAGTACTTC
>NA|NA|13|TRBJ1-1|TRBV5-4
CASSPLRNTEAFF
TGTGCCAGCAGCCCCTTACGGAACACTGAAGCTTTCTTT
>NA|NA|15|TRBJ2-3|TRBV5-4
CASSPAGTVPDTQYF
TGTGCCAGCAGCCCGGCAGGGACCGTCCCGGATACGCAGTATTTT
>NA|few|13|TRBJ1-3|TRBV9
CASSVETGNTIYF
TGTGCCAGCAGCGTAGAAACTGGAAACACCATATATTTT
>NA|NA|14|TRBJ2-5|TRBV5-1
CASSLEDTQETQYF
TGCGCCAGCAGCTTGGAGGACACCCAAGAGACCCAGTACTTC
>NA|NA|14|TRBJ2-7|TRBV5-1
CASSLTGSSYEQYF
TGCGCCAGCAGCTTGACAGGGAGCTCCTACGAGCAGTACTTC
>NA|NA|15|TRBJ1-5|TRBV5-1
CASSLGGSRGQPQHF
TGCGCCAGCAGCTTAGGCGGAAGCCGGGGACAGCCCCAGCATTTT
>NA|NA|13|TRBJ1-2|TRBV12-3/TRBV12-4
CASSFYGSYGYTF
TGTGCCAGCAGTTTTTACGGGTCCTATGGCTACACCTTC
>NA|NA|14|TRBJ2-3|TRBV7-8
CASSSRTPSDTQYF
TGTGCCAGCAGCTCTCGGACTCCATCGGATACGCAGTATTTT
>NA|NA|16|TRBJ2-5|TRBV4-2
CASSQEVMGIQETQYF
TGTGCCAGCAGCCAAGAAGTAATGGGGATCCAAGAGACCCAGTACTTC
>NA|NA|15|TRBJ2-4|TRBV19
CASSIGTQGKGIQYF
TGTGCCAGTAGTATAGGCACCCAGGGGAAGGGCATTCAGTACTTC
>NA|NA|16|TRBJ2-3|TRBV7-3
CASSLMGPSAADTQYF
TGTGCCAGCAGCTTAATGGGTCCGAGCGCCGCAGATACGCAGTATTTT
>NA|NA|11|TRBJ1-3|TRBV12-3/TRBV12-4
CASSLGDEQTF
TGTGCCAGCAGTTTAGGAGACGAACAGACATTT
>NA|NA|14|TRBJ1-3|TRBV18
CASSPDFPGNTIYF
TGTGCCAGCTCACCAGATTTTCCTGGAAACACCATATATTTT
>NA|NA|13|TRBJ2-3|TRBV12-3/TRBV12-4
CASSLWGADTQYF
TGTGCCAGCAGTTTGTGGGGGGCAGATACGCAGTATTTT
>TRBD1|NA|15|TRBJ1-4|TRBV24-1
CATSDPTGANEKLFF
TGTGCCACCAGTGACCCGACAGGGGCGAATGAAAAACTGTTTTTT
>NA|NA|13|TRBJ2-2|TRBV15
CATSRPNTGELFF
TGTGCCACCAGCAGGCCAAATACCGGGGAGCTGTTTTTT
>TRBD1|NA|14|TRBJ2-1|TRBV19
CASNTGTAYNEQFF
TGTGCCAGTAATACGGGGACAGCCTACAATGAGCAGTTCTTC
>NA|NA|12|TRBJ2-1|TRBV7-2
CASSLGADWAFF
TGTGCCAGCAGCTTAGGGGCGGACTGGGCGTTCTTC
>TRBD1|few|14|TRBJ1-4|TRBV6-5
CASRGQTTNEKLFF
TGTGCCAGCAGGGGACAGACAACTAATGAAAAACTGTTTTTT
>NA|NA|16|TRBJ2-1|TRBV25-1
CASSDQAGVVYNEQFF
TGTGCCAGCAGTGACCAAGCAGGGGTCGTCTACAATGAGCAGTTCTTC
>NA|few|14|TRBJ2-2|TRBV29-1
CSVASDANTGELFF
TGCAGCGTCGCTTCGGACGCGAACACCGGGGAGCTGTTTTTT
>NA|NA|13|TRBJ2-1|TRBV9
CATSRWADNEQFF
TGTGCCACCTCACGGTGGGCGGACAATGAGCAGTTCTTC
>TRBD2|NA|15|TRBJ2-7|TRBV6-5
CASKKRLAGLYEQYF
TGTGCCAGCAAGAAAAGACTAGCGGGACTATACGAGCAGTACTTC
>NA|once|11|TRBJ2-7|TRBV24-1
CATSDFYEQYF
TGTGCCACCAGTGATTTCTACGAGCAGTACTTC
>TRBD1|NA|13|TRBJ2-7|TRBV6-1
CASSDRGPYEQYF
TGTGCCAGCAGTGACAGGGGGCCCTACGAGCAGTACTTC
>NA|few|13|TRBJ1-4|TRBV5-1
CASSRGTNEKLFF
TGCGCCAGCAGCCGGGGGACTAATGAAAAACTGTTTTTT
>TRBD2|NA|14|TRBJ2-3|TRBV5-1
CASSPGLAGDTQYF
TGCGCCAGCAGCCCCGGACTAGCGGGAGATACGCAGTATTTT
>NA|NA|14|TRBJ2-1|TRBV6-5
CASSTSWGSGEQFF
TGTGCCAGCAGTACCTCTTGGGGGAGCGGTGAGCAGTTCTTC
>NA|NA|14|TRBJ1-1|TRBV10-3
CAISESGENTEAFF
TGTGCCATCAGTGAGTCGGGGGAGAACACTGAAGCTTTCTTT
>NA|NA|11|TRBJ2-1|TRBV19
CASSIGGSQFF
TGTGCCAGTAGTATTGGGGGGAGTCAGTTCTTC
>NA|NA|14|TRBJ1-5|TRBV2
CASSEGMGNQPQHF
TGTGCCAGCAGTGAGGGAATGGGCAATCAGCCCCAGCATTTT
>TRBD1|NA|17|TRBJ1-5|TRBV29-1
CSVEIGTGGLGNQPQHF
TGCAGCGTAGAGATAGGGACAGGGGGCTTGGGCAATCAGCCCCAGCATTTT
>NA|NA|13|TRBJ2-1|TRBV11-3
CASSSRSSDEQFF
TGTGCCAGCAGCTCCCGCTCATCCGATGAGCAGTTCTTC
>NA|NA|14|TRBJ2-3|TRBV24-1
CATSDLPLGRTQYF
TGTGCCACCAGTGATTTGCCCCTGGGTCGCACGCAGTATTTT
>NA|few|16|TRBJ2-2|TRBV5-1
CASRTRGGEHTGELFF
TGCGCCAGCAGAACTAGGGGGGGCGAGCACACCGGGGAGCTGTTTTTT
>NA|once|15|TRBJ2-1|TRBV10-3
CAISEVIFSDNEQFF
TGTGCCATCAGTGAGGTGATTTTTAGCGACAATGAGCAGTTCTTC
>NA|NA|14|TRBJ2-1|TRBV6-6
CASSYSEGLNEQFF
TGTGCCAGCAGTTACTCGGAGGGCCTCAATGAGCAGTTCTTC
>TRBD2|NA|16|TRBJ2-5|TRBV5-4
CASSRNIAGARETQYF
TGTGCCAGCAGCCGAAATATAGCGGGAGCACGGGAGACCCAGTACTTC
>NA|NA|13|TRBJ2-7|TRBV6-5
CASRPGGSYEQYF
TGTGCCAGCAGGCCAGGTGGCTCCTACGAGCAGTACTTC
>NA|NA|15|TRBJ2-3|TRBV30
CAWSAGKTFTDTQYF
TGTGCCTGGAGTGCGGGGAAAACGTTCACAGATACGCAGTATTTT
>NA|NA|13|TRBJ2-7|TRBV5-1
CASSQTTGNEQYF
TGCGCCAGCAGCCAAACCACAGGGAACGAGCAGTACTTC
>NA|NA|11|TRBJ2-5|TRBV7-2
CASSVQETQYF
TGTGCCAGCAGCGTACAGGAGACCCAGTACTTC
>NA|NA|14|TRBJ1-1|TRBV20-1
CSASFIGRNTEAFF
TGCAGTGCTAGTTTCATCGGAAGGAACACTGAAGCTTTCTTT
>NA|few|14|TRBJ1-1|TRBV2
CASRLRSQGDEAFF
TGTGCCAGCAGACTGAGGTCCCAGGGAGATGAAGCTTTCTTT
>TRBD1|NA|15|TRBJ2-5|TRBV24-1
CATSDLGQGDETQYF
TGTGCCACCAGTGATTTGGGACAGGGTGACGAGACCCAGTACTTC
>NA|NA|13|TRBJ2-7|TRBV5-1
CASRQGGSYEQYF
TGCGCCAGCAGGCAGGGAGGCTCCTACGAGCAGTACTTC
>NA|NA|16|TRBJ2-7|TRBV18
CASSPSNRVPTYEQYF
TGTGCCAGCTCACCGTCGAACAGGGTCCCCACCTACGAGCAGTACTTC
>TRBD1|NA|15|TRBJ1-1|TRBV6-5
CASSPQGRENTEAFF
TGTGCCAGCAGTCCACAGGGGAGGGAGAACACTGAAGCTTTCTTT
>NA|NA|15|TRBJ1-4|TRBV7-2
CASSLARGQGEKLFF
TGTGCCAGCAGCTTAGCGCGGGGGCAGGGGGAAAAACTGTTTTTT
>TRBD1|NA|13|TRBJ1-2|TRBV19
CASSTRDRAGYTF
TGTGCCAGTAGTACACGGGACAGGGCTGGCTACACCTTC
>NA|NA|14|TRBJ1-1|TRBV5-1
CASSLGAGNTEAFF
TGCGCCAGCAGCCTTGGGGCGGGTAACACTGAAGCTTTCTTT
>NA|once|17|TRBJ2-6|TRBV27
CASSLAGPLSGANVLTF
TGTGCCAGCAGTTTAGCAGGGCCACTTTCTGGGGCCAACGTCCTGACTTTC
>NA|NA|15|TRBJ2-5|TRBV7-3
CASSLTTGAQETQYF
TGTGCCAGCAGCTTAACGACGGGAGCCCAAGAGACCCAGTACTTC
>NA|NA|15|TRBJ1-2|TRBV6-2/TRBV6-3
CASSSPERSNYGYTF
TGTGCCAGCAGTTCCCCGGAAAGGTCGAACTATGGCTACACCTTC
>TRBD1|NA|15|TRBJ2-7|TRBV29-1
CSVAVGTGGFYEQYF
TGCAGCGTTGCGGTAGGGACAGGGGGATTCTACGAGCAGTACTTC